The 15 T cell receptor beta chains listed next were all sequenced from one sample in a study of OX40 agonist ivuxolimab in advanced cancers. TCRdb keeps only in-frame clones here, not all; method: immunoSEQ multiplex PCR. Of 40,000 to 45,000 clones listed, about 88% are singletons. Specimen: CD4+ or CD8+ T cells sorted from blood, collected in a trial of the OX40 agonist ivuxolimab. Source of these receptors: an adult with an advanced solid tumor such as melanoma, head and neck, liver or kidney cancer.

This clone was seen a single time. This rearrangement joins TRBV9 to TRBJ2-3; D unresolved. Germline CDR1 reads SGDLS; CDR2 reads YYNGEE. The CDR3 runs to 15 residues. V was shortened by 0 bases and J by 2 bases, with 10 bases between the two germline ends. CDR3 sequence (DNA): TGTGCCAGCAGCGTAGTTCCGGGCTCCACAGATACGCAGTATTTT. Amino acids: CASSVVPGSTDTQYF.

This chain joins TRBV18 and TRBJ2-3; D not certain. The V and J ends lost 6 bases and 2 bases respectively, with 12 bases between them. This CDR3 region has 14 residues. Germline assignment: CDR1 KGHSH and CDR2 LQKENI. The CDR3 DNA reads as TGTGCCAGCTCCAATACCATTCTCACAGATACGCAGTATTTT. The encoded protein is CASSNTILTDTQYF.

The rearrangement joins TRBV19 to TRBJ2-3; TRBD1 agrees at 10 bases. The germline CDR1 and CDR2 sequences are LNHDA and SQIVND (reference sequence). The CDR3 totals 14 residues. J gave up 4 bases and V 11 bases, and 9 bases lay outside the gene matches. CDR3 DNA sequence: TGTGCCTCCCGGGACAGGGGATTACCAGATACGCAGTATTTT. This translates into CASRDRGLPDTQYF. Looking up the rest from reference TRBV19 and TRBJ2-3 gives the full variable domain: DGGITQSPKYLFRKEGQNVTLSCEQNLNHDAMYWYRQDPGQGLRLIYYSQIVNDFQKGDIAEGYSVSREKKESFPLTVTSAQKNPTAFYLCASRDRGLPDTQYFGPGTRLTVL.

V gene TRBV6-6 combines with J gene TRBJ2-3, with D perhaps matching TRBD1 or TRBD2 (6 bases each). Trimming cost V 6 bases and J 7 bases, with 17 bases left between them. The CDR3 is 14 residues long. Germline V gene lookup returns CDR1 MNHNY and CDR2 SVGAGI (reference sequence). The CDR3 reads CASSGGGLTYTQYF. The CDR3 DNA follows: TGTGCCAGCAGCGGAGGGGGGCTCACTTATACGCAGTATTTT.

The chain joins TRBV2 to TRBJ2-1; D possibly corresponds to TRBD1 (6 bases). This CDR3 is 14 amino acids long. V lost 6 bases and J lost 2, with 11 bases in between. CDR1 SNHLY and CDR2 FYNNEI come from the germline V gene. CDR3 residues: CASSGQYTYNEQFF. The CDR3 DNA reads TGTGCCAGCAGCGGACAGTATACCTACAATGAGCAGTTCTTC. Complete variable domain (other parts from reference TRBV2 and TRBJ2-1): EPEVTQTPSHQVTQMGQEVILRCVPISNHLYFYWYRQILGQKVEFLVSFYNNEISEKSEIFDDQFSVERPDGSNFTLKIRSTKLEDSAMYFCASSGQYTYNEQFFGPGTRLTVL.

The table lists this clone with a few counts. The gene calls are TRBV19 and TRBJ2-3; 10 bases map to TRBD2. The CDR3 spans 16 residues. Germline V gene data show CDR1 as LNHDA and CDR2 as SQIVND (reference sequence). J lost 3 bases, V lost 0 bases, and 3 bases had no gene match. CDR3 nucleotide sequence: TGTGCCAGTAGTATAGACGGTAGCGGGAGGACAGATACGCAGTATTTT. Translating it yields CASSIDGSGRTDTQYF.

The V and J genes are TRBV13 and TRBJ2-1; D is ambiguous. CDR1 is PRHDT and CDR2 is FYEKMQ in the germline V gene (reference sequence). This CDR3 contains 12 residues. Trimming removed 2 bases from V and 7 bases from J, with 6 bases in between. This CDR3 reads CASSLTGNEQFF. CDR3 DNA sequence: TGTGCCAGCAGCTTAACCGGTAATGAGCAGTTCTTC.

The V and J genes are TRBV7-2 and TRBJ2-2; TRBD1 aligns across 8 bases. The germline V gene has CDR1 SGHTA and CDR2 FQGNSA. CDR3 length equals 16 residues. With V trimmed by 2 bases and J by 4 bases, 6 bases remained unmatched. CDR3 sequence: CASSLPRGRGTGELFF. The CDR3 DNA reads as TGTGCCAGCAGCTTACCCAGGGGGCGCGGCACCGGGGAGCTGTTTTTT.

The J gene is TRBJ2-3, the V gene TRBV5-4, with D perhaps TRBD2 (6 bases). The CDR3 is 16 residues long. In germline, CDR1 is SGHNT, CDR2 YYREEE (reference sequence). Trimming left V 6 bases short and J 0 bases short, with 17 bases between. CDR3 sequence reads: CASNDPSETSTDTQYF. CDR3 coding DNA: TGTGCCAGCAATGATCCTAGCGAAACTAGCACAGATACGCAGTATTTT.

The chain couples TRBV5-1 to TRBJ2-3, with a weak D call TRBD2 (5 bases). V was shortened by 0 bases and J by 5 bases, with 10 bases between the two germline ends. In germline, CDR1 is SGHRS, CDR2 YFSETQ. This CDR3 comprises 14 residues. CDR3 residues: CASSLAASQDTQYF. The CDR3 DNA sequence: TGCGCCAGCAGCTTGGCGGCTAGCCAAGATACGCAGTATTTT.

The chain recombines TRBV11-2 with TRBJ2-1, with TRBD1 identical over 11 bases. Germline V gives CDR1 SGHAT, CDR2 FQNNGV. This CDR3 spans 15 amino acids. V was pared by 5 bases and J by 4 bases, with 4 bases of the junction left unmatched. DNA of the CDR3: TGTGCCAGCAGCCCCGGGACAGGGGGGTACAATGAGCAGTTCTTC. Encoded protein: CASSPGTGGYNEQFF.

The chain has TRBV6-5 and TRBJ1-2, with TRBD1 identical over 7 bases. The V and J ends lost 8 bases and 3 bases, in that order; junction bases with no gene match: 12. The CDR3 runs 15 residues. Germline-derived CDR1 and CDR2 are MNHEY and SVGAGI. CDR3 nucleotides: TGTGCCAGCTTTTCCTACCGGGACAGAGACTATGGCTACACCTTC. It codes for CASFSYRDRDYGYTF.

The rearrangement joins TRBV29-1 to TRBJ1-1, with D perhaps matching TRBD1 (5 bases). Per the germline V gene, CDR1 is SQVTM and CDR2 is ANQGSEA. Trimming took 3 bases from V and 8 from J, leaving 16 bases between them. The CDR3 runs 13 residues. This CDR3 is CSVDLFRAGEAFF. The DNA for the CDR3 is TGCAGCGTTGACCTTTTCAGGGCCGGGGAAGCTTTCTTT.

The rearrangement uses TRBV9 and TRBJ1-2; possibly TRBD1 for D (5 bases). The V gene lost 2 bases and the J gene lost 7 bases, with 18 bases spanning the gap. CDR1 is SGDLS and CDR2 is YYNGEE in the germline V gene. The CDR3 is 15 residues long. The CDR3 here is CASSVLGTSAPGYTF. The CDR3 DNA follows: TGTGCCAGCAGCGTCCTCGGGACCTCGGCTCCTGGCTACACCTTC.

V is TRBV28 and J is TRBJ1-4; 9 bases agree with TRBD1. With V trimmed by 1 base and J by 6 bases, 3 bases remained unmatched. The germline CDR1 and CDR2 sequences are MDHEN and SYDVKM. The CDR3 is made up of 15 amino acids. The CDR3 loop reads CASSLYRTGDEKLFF. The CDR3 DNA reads TGTGCCAGCAGTTTATACAGGACAGGGGATGAAAAACTGTTTTTT.